The source of this T cell receptor beta chain is a study of blood T cell repertoires in COVID-19. CDR3 length: 13 amino acids. The ends were cut back, 0 bases at V and 3 bases at J, with 5 bases in the middle. CDR1 and CDR2 from the germline V gene are SGHTA and FQGNSA. This table comes from immunoSEQ multiplex PCR, and its TCRdb copy is limited to in-frame clones, with some not included. The top ten hold 2% to 3% of the sample, which has under 200,000 clones, about 87% seen once. The sequencing input was peripheral blood. The sequence was obtained from a woman aged 80 or older with COVID-19, enrolled during active disease. The chain carries TRBV7-2 and TRBJ1-2, with D uncertain. The CDR3 region is CASSLAQDYGYTF. CDR3 DNA: TGTGCCAGCAGCTTAGCACAAGACTATGGCTACACCTTC.